Sequencing of this TCR beta chain was carried out in a study of blood T cell repertoires in COVID-19. About the research overall: The study drew acute and convalescent COVID-19 samples from the United States, Italy and Spain. Sources were T cells, B-cell-depleted T cells, or PBMCs; the material itself was cDNA or gDNA.

Authors' analysis steps: Amplification of reference gene primers provided the estimated nucleated cell counts. TCRdb's copy holds only in-frame clones and misses some; the assay was immunoSEQ multiplex PCR. That table is the source of V, J and clone size, and D and trimming were worked out from the DNA. The table records some 340,000 clones, around 85% of them present only once. Germline CDR1 reads MNHEY; CDR2 reads SVGAGI. V gave up 7 bases and J gave up 2 bases, with 14 bases separating them. This CDR3 comprises 14 residues. The receptor comes from a woman between 18 and 29 years old with acute or convalescent COVID-19. The chain has TRBV6-5 and TRBJ1-2, with D uncertain. Sequences were obtained from peripheral blood. CDR3 sequence (DNA): TGTGCCAGCACTGGGAGGTATGGAAACTATGGCTACACCTTC. This gives the protein CASTGRYGNYGYTF.